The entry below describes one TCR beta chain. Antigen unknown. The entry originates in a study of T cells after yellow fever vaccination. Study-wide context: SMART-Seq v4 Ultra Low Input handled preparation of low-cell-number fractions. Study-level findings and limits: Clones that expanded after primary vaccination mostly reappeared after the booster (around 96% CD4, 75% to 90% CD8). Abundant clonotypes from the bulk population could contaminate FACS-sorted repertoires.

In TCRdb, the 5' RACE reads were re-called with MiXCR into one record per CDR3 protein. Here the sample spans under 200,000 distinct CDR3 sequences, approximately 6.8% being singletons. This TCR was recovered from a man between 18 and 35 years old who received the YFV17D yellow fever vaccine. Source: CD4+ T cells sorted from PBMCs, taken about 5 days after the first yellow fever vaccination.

CDR3 DNA sequence: TGTGCCAGCTCACCCACTCAGGGGGACGAGCAGTACGTC. Its protein is CASSPTQGDEQYV. The chain couples TRBV18 to TRBJ2-7, with TRBD1 identical over 7 bases. The CDR3 has 13 residues. J gave up 5 bases and V 3 bases, and 4 bases lay outside the gene matches. CDR1 is KGHSH, CDR2 LQKENI, per germline.